Following are 21 T cell receptor beta chains from one sample sequenced in a study of control samples from healthy donors and cancer patients. Using immunoSEQ multiplex PCR, the repertoire was profiled, and TCRdb retains in-frame clones only, with some absent. The table has 100,000 to 150,000 clones, roughly 95% seen once. Source material: blood. These receptors were taken from a man under 40 in good health.

This rearrangement joins TRBV7-8 to TRBJ1-5; no reliable D call. The CDR3 runs to 15 residues. V lost 4 bases and J 3 bases, leaving 13 bases between the germline ends. Per the germline V gene, CDR1 is SGHVS and CDR2 is FQNEAQ. CDR3 in amino acids: CASSSSGGVNQPQHF. DNA of the CDR3: TGTGCCAGCAGCTCCTCCGGCGGAGTCAATCAGCCCCAGCATTTT.

This clone came up once. The chain carries TRBV7-9 and TRBJ1-2; TRBD1 might be the D (6 bases). The V and J ends lost 5 bases and 0 bases respectively, with 13 bases between them. This CDR3 is 15 amino acids long. From germline, CDR1 is SEHNR and CDR2 FQNEAQ (reference sequence). DNA for the CDR3: TGTGCCAGCAGCGAAACAGGGTGGGCTAACTATGGCTACACCTTC. It translates to CASSETGWANYGYTF.

J is TRBJ1-3 and V is TRBV6-6; D not resolved. This CDR3 spans 16 amino acids. Looked up from germline, CDR1 is MNHNY and CDR2 is SVGAGI (reference sequence). Between the trimmed V and J ends, which lost 5 bases and 4 bases, there was a span of 18 bases. The CDR3 DNA reads as TGTGCCAGCAGTCCTTCGCCGGCTTCTCGGGGAAACACCATATATTTT. Translated, it gives CASSPSPASRGNTIYF.

This clone has a handful of counts. The CDR3 here is CASNQQGNTGELFF. In DNA form, the CDR3 reads TGTGCCAGCAACCAACAGGGGAACACCGGGGAGCTGTTTTTT. This chain connects TRBV27 to TRBJ2-2, with D possibly being TRBD1 (6 bases). The CDR3 has 14 residues. V dropped 7 bases and J dropped 1 base, with 10 bases sitting between them. The germline gives CDR1 MNHEY, CDR2 SMNVEV (reference sequence).

This clone has just one count. The chain joins TRBV28 to TRBJ1-1; D gene unclear. This CDR3 has 12 amino acids. Per the germline V gene, CDR1 is MDHEN and CDR2 is SYDVKM. V shed 3 bases and J shed 4 bases, with 6 bases lying between them. As DNA, the CDR3 is TGTGCCAGCAGTTTTTTAGGCACTGAAGCTTTCTTT. It encodes CASSFLGTEAFF.

V is TRBV4-3 and J is TRBJ1-2, with 10 positions matching TRBD1. The CDR3 sequence is 16 residues long. Per the germline V gene, CDR1 is LGHNA and CDR2 is YSLEER. V was pared by 0 bases and J by 4 bases, with 5 bases of the junction left unmatched. In DNA form, the CDR3 reads TGCGCCAGCAGCCAAGAATGGACAGGGGGTGGCTATGGCTACACCTTC. Protein sequence: CASSQEWTGGGYGYTF.

CDR3 DNA: TGTGCCAGCAGCCAAGGGGGGAATCAGCCCCAGCATTTT. It specifies CASSQGGNQPQHF. This chain uses TRBV3-1 (or the pseudogene TRBV3-2) with TRBJ1-5; weak D call: TRBD1 (5 bases). Germline V gene lookup returns CDR1 LGHDT and CDR2 YNNKEL (reference sequence). Trimming took off 1 base at V and 4 bases at J, with 5 bases between the two ends. This CDR3 comprises 13 residues.

The chain has TRBV7-8 and TRBJ1-5; D is perhaps TRBD1 (6 bases). The V gene's germline CDR1 is SGHVS and CDR2 FQNEAQ. The CDR3 runs 15 residues. Deletions cut 1 base from V and 3 bases from J, with 10 bases between. CDR3 sequence reads: CASSLERGANQPQHF. DNA of the CDR3: TGTGCCAGCAGCTTAGAGCGGGGGGCCAATCAGCCCCAGCATTTT.

This chain uses TRBV4-1 with TRBJ2-1; D perhaps matches TRBD2 (5 bases). Germline CDR1 and CDR2: MGHRA and YSYEKL. V lost 5 bases and J lost 7, with 18 bases in between. The CDR3 is made up of 15 amino acids. The DNA of the CDR3 is TGCGCCAGCAGCGAGGAGTGGCGGGCCCAGAATGAGCAGTTCTTC. This translates into CASSEEWRAQNEQFF.

The CDR3 loop reads CASTGQGGTDTQYF. The CDR3 DNA follows: TGCGCCAGCACCGGACAGGGAGGCACAGATACGCAGTATTTT. The J gene is TRBJ2-3, the V gene TRBV5-1; 8 bases fit TRBD1. The V gene's germline CDR1 is SGHRS and CDR2 YFSETQ. J gave up 1 base and V 6 bases, and 4 bases lay outside the gene matches. The CDR3 contains 14 residues.

Here the CDR3 DNA reads TGTGCCAGTAGCTTTCCGACAGGGAACACTGAAGCTTTCTTT. Translated, it gives CASSFPTGNTEAFF. The V call is TRBV19, the J call TRBJ1-1, with D possibly being TRBD1 (6 bases). The CDR3 has 14 residues. Between the trimmed V and J ends, which lost 6 bases and 1 base, there was a span of 12 bases. Germline lookup yields CDR1 LNHDA and CDR2 SQIVND (reference sequence).

The J gene is TRBJ2-2, the V gene TRBV30; TRBD1 matches 7 bases. Looked up from germline, CDR1 is GTSNPN and CDR2 is SVGIG (reference sequence). The CDR3 extends over 15 amino acids. The trim removed 2 bases at V and 4 bases at J, leaving 7 bases unmatched. The CDR3 region is CAWSLDRVGTGELFF. In nucleotides, the CDR3 is TGTGCCTGGAGTCTTGACAGGGTGGGCACCGGGGAGCTGTTTTTT.

The V and J genes are TRBV2 and TRBJ1-2, with D possibly TRBD1 on 5 matching bases. Trimming removed 1 base from V and 7 bases from J, with 10 bases in between. This CDR3 contains 13 residues. The germline CDR1 and CDR2 sequences are SNHLY and FYNNEI. The CDR3 reads CASSEGGVAGYTF. The CDR3 DNA follows: TGTGCCAGCAGTGAAGGGGGGGTTGCTGGCTACACCTTC. The full variable domain, completed using reference TRBV2 and TRBJ1-2, is EPEVTQTPSHQVTQMGQEVILRCVPISNHLYFYWYRQILGQKVEFLVSFYNNEISEKSEIFDDQFSVERPDGSNFTLKIRSTKLEDSAMYFCASSEGGVAGYTFGSGTRLTVV.

The chain is built from TRBV4-1 and TRBJ1-2; TRBD1 matches at 7 bases. CDR3 length: 14 amino acids. The germline gives CDR1 MGHRA, CDR2 YSYEKL. Unmatched junction bases numbered 5, after V lost 1 base and J lost 6 bases. CDR3 DNA sequence: TGCGCCAGCAGCCAAGGCCCAGGGGGGGATGGCTACACCTTC. This translates into CASSQGPGGDGYTF.

The chain is built from TRBV4-3 and TRBJ2-1, with D possibly matching TRBD1 (8 bases). V was shortened by 5 bases and J by 2 bases, with 22 bases between the two germline ends. The CDR3 totals 18 residues. CDR1 and CDR2 from the germline V gene are LGHNA and YSLEER. CDR3 amino acids: CASSARYLQGGAYNEQFF. The CDR3, as DNA: TGCGCCAGCAGCGCCCGATATCTACAGGGGGGGGCCTACAATGAGCAGTTCTTC.

The chain joins TRBV27 to TRBJ2-7; D is uncertain. V was clipped by 4 bases and J by 3 bases, with 16 bases between them. The CDR3 length is 15 residues. Germline assignment: CDR1 MNHEY and CDR2 SMNVEV (reference sequence). CDR3: CASSSGAGADYEQYF. In DNA, the CDR3 is TGTGCCAGCAGTTCGGGCGCCGGAGCTGACTACGAGCAGTACTTC.

The chain is built from TRBV10-3 and TRBJ2-1; either TRBD1 or TRBD2 may supply D (5 bases each). The CDR3 covers 16 residues. Trimming cost V 3 bases and J 0 bases, with 12 bases left between them. Per the germline V gene, CDR1 is ENHRY and CDR2 is SYGVKD. The CDR3 DNA reads TGTGCCATCAGTGAACGGGGCGGTGGCTCCTACAATGAGCAGTTCTTC. The encoded protein is CAISERGGGSYNEQFF.

The V and J genes are TRBV28 and TRBJ2-7; unclear D gene. Trimming cost V 6 bases and J 3 bases, with 18 bases left between them. CDR1 and CDR2 (germline): MDHEN, SYDVKM. The CDR3 consists of 15 residues. The CDR3 protein is CASRSAQSLVYEQYF. CDR3 bases: TGTGCCAGCAGATCTGCGCAGTCGCTGGTCTACGAGCAGTACTTC.

The chain recombines TRBV30 with TRBJ1-3; D unclear. With 5 bases removed from V and 0 bases from J, the gap between germline ends came to 14 bases. From germline, CDR1 is GTSNPN and CDR2 SVGIG (reference sequence). There are 15 residues in the CDR3. Here the CDR3 reads CAWSIRRSSGNTIYF. CDR3 sequence (DNA): TGTGCCTGGTCTATTCGACGGAGCTCTGGAAACACCATATATTTT.

The chain is built from TRBV29-1 and TRBJ2-1, with 8 positions matching TRBD1. J gave up 0 bases and V 8 bases, and 6 bases lay outside the gene matches. This CDR3 is 14 amino acids long. Germline CDR1 and CDR2: SQVTM and ANQGSEA. CDR3 sequence (DNA): TGCAGCACCTACAGGGGGAGCTCCTACAATGAGCAGTTCTTC. The encoded protein is CSTYRGSSYNEQFF.

J is TRBJ1-1 and V is TRBV3-1 (or the pseudogene TRBV3-2), with 7 nucleotides matching TRBD1. The CDR3 runs 15 residues. The V gene end was trimmed by 5 bases and the J gene end by 1 base; junction bases not matched to a gene: 7. Germline V lookup: CDR1 LGHDT, CDR2 YNNKEL (reference sequence). CDR3 protein: CASSYRGTANTEAFF. The CDR3 coding sequence is TGTGCCAGCAGCTACCGAGGGACAGCGAACACTGAAGCTTTCTTT.